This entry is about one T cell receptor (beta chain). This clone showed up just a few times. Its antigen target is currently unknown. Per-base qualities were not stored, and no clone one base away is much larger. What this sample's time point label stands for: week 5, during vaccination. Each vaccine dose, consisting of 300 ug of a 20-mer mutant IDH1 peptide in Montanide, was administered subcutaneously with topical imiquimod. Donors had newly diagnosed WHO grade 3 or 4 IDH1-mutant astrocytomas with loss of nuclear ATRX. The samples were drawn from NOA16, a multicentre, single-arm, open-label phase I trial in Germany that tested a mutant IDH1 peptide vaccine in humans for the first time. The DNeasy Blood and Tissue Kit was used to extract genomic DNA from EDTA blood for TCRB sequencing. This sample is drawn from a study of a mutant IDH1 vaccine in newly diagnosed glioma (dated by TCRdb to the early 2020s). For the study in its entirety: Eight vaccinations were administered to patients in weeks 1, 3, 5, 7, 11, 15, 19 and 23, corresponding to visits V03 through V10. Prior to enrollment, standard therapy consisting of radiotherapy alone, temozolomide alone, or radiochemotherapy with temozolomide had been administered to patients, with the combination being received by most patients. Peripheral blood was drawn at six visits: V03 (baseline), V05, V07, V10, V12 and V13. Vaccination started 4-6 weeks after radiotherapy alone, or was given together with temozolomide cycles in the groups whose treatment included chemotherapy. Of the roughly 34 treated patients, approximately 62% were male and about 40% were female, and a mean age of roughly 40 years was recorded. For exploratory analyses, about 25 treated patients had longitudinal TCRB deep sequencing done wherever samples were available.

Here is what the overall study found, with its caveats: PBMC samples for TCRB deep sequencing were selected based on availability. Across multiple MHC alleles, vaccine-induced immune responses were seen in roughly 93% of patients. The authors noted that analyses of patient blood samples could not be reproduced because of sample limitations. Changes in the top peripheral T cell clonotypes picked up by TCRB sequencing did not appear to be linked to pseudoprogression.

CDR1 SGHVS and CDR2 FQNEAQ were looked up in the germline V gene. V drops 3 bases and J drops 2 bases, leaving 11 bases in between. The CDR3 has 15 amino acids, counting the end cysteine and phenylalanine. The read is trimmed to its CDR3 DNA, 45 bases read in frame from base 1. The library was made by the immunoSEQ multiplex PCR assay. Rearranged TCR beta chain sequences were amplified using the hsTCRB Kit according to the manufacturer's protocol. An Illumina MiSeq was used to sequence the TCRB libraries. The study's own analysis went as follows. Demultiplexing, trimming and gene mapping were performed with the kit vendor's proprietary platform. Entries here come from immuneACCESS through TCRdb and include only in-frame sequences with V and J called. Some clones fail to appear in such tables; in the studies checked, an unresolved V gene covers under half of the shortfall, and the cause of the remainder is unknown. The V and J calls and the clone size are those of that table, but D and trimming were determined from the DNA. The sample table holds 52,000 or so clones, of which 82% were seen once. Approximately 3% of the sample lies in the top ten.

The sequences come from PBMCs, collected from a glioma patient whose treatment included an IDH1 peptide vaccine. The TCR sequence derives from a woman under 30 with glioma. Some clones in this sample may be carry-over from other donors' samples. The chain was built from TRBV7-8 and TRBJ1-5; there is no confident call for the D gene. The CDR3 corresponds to CASSFLDSGNQPQHF. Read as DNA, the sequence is TGTGCCAGCAGCTTTCTGGATTCGGGCAATCAGCCCCAGCATTTT.